The 14 T cell receptor beta chains listed next were all sequenced from one sample in a study of T cell changes during pregnancy in multiple sclerosis. Assay used: immunoSEQ multiplex PCR; TCRdb lists only in-frame clones, some missing. Of tens of thousands of clones in the sample, around nine tenths were seen once. This specimen was CD4+ T cells from peripheral blood mononuclear cells, taken in the first trimester of pregnancy. These receptors came from a female donor in good health, enrolled as a control in a pregnancy study.

The J gene is TRBJ2-7, the V gene TRBV28, with D tentatively TRBD2 (5 bases). Trimming shortened V by 3 bases and J by 3 bases, and 12 bases separated the two germline ends. This CDR3 has 14 amino acids. CDR1 MDHEN and CDR2 SYDVKM come from the germline V gene. CDR3 region: CASSFLARHYEQYF. The CDR3 DNA is TGTGCCAGCAGTTTTTTAGCGCGACACTACGAGCAGTACTTC.

The chain recombines TRBV7-9 with TRBJ2-5, with no clear D. The CDR3 has 11 amino acids. V was cut by 1 base and J by 13 bases, with 10 bases left in between. CDR1 SEHNR and CDR2 FQNEAQ come from the germline V gene (reference sequence). The CDR3 DNA follows: TGTGCCAGCAGCTTAGACCGCGAAGTGTACTTC. It translates to CASSLDREVYF.

The chain links TRBV28 to TRBJ1-1; 7 bases match TRBD1. The CDR3 has 12 amino acids. V shed 5 bases, J shed 12 bases, and the junction held 9 bases outside the gene matches. The V gene's germline CDR1 is MDHEN and CDR2 SYDVKM. The CDR3 loop is CASSTKGARPFF. CDR3 sequence (DNA): TGTGCCAGCAGTACAAAGGGGGCGCGGCCTTTCTTT.

The chain recombines TRBV19 with TRBJ2-3; a possible D gene is TRBD2 (5 bases). The CDR3 is 14 amino acids. Trimming took off 10 bases at V and 0 bases at J, with 14 bases between the two ends. The germline CDR1 and CDR2 sequences are LNHDA and SQIVND (reference sequence). CDR3 DNA: TGTGCCACCACGGTGCGGGTAAGCACAGATACGCAGTATTTT. It specifies CATTVRVSTDTQYF.

The V gene is TRBV28, the J gene TRBJ1-6; weak D call: TRBD1 (5 bases). Per the germline V gene, CDR1 is MDHEN and CDR2 is SYDVKM. The V and J ends lost 6 bases and 0 bases respectively, with 12 bases between them. This CDR3 is built from 16 residues. The CDR3 protein is CASREGRSSYNSPLHF. CDR3 coding DNA: TGTGCCAGCAGGGAGGGACGGAGCTCCTATAATTCACCCCTCCACTTT.

V is TRBV7-9 and J is TRBJ1-1; 8 nucleotides match TRBD1. Per the germline V gene, CDR1 is SEHNR and CDR2 is FQNEAQ (reference sequence). The junction had 2 bases not matched to a gene; V was cut back by 2 bases and J by 3 bases. There are 14 residues in the CDR3. CDR3 in amino acids: CASSLQGADTEAFF. The CDR3 DNA follows: TGTGCCAGCAGCTTACAGGGGGCGGACACTGAAGCTTTCTTT.

This sequence joins TRBV30 and TRBJ2-5; TRBD1 aligns across 10 bases. Germline V gene sequence: CDR1 GTSNPN, CDR2 SVGIG (reference sequence). The CDR3 covers 14 residues. V was pared by 4 bases and J by 6 bases, with 8 bases of the junction left unmatched. CDR3 bases: TGTGCCTGGACCTCCGGGACAGGGGCACAGACCCAGTACTTC. Its translation is CAWTSGTGAQTQYF.

This chain uses TRBV7-9 with TRBJ2-3; tentative D call: TRBD1 (6 bases). The CDR3 runs 16 residues. The V and J ends lost 5 bases and 2 bases respectively, with 17 bases between them. Per germline, CDR1 SEHNR and CDR2 FQNEAQ (reference sequence). The CDR3 DNA sequence: TGTGCCAGCAGCGGTCGACAGGTGTCTTCCACAGATACGCAGTATTTT. It specifies CASSGRQVSSTDTQYF.

This clone was seen a handful of times. The genes are TRBV5-1 and TRBJ1-1; 8 positions match TRBD1. J lost 4 bases, V lost 2 bases, and 4 bases had no gene match. This CDR3 comprises 14 residues. Germline CDR1 and CDR2: SGHRS and YFSETQ. CDR3 region: CASSLRQGSTEAFF. CDR3 nucleotides: TGCGCCAGCAGCTTACGACAGGGGTCCACTGAAGCTTTCTTT.

The chain uses TRBV7-2 and TRBJ2-1, with 7 bases that match TRBD2. This CDR3 has 15 residues. Germline V gene sequence: CDR1 SGHTA, CDR2 FQGNSA. With V trimmed by 5 bases and J by 6 bases, 10 bases remained unmatched. DNA of the CDR3: TGTGCCAGCAGCCAGTTCAGGCGGGGGTTCAATGAGCAGTTCTTC. Its translation: CASSQFRRGFNEQFF.

CDR3 sequence: CASSQGTTGGALDTQYF. The CDR3 DNA reads as TGTGCCAGCAGCCAAGGCACAACAGGGGGCGCATTGGATACGCAGTATTTT. This chain uses TRBV4-2 with TRBJ2-3; 9 positions agree with TRBD1. V lost 1 base, J lost 6 bases, and 11 bases stayed unmatched. The CDR3 consists of 17 residues. The germline CDR1 and CDR2 sequences are LGHNA and YNFKEQ.

The genes are TRBV7-9 and TRBJ2-1; tentatively, D is TRBD1 (5 bases). The germline V and J ends were trimmed by 8 bases and 4 bases, with 12 bases remaining between them. The CDR3 has 13 amino acids. The V gene's germline CDR1 is SEHNR and CDR2 FQNEAQ (reference sequence). CDR3 DNA sequence: TGTGCCAGCGCCCCCGGACAATACAATGAGCAGTTCTTC. Translation: CASAPGQYNEQFF.

This chain connects TRBV28 to TRBJ2-4; 8 bases fit TRBD2. This CDR3 region has 17 residues. V lost 4 bases and J lost 4; bases outside the gene matches: 12. CDR1 is MDHEN and CDR2 is SYDVKM in the germline V gene. CDR3 nucleotide sequence: TGTGCCAGCAGTTCTCGGGGGGGCAGGTCCCCGAAAAACATTCAGTACTTC. Translated: CASSSRGGRSPKNIQYF.

V is TRBV2 and J is TRBJ2-1; the D gene is possibly TRBD2 (8 bases). The CDR3 has 15 residues. The V and J ends lost 6 bases and 9 bases respectively, with 21 bases between them. The V gene's germline CDR1 is SNHLY and CDR2 FYNNEI. CDR3: CASSRSLAGQSEQFF. For the CDR3, the DNA is TGTGCCAGCAGCCGGAGCTTAGCGGGACAGTCTGAGCAGTTCTTC. Full variable domain (missing parts from reference TRBV2 and TRBJ2-1): EPEVTQTPSHQVTQMGQEVILRCVPISNHLYFYWYRQILGQKVEFLVSFYNNEISEKSEIFDDQFSVERPDGSNFTLKIRSTKLEDSAMYFCASSRSLAGQSEQFFGPGTRLTVL.